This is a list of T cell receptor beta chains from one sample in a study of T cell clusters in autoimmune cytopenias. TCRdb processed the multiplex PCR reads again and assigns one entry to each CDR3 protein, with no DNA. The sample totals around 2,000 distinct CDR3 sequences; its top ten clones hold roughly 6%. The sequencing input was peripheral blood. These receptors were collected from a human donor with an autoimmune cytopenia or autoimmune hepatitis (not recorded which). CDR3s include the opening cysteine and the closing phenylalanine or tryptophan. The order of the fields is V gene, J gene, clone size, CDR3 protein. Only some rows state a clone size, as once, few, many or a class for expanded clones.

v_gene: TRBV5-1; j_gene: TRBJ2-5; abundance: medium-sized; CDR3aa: CASSLRYQETQYF
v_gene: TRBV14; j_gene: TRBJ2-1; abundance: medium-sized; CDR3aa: CASNTGGNPYNEQFF
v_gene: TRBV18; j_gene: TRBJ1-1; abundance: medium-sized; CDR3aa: CASSPQTGRGTEAFF
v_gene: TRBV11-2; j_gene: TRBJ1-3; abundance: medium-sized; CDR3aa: CASSSSNTIYF
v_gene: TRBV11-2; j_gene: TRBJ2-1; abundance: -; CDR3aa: CASSLSVAGGEQFF
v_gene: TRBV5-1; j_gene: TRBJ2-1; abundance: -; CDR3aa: CASSLGGRGNNEQFF
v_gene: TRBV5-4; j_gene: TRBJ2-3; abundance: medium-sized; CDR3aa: CASSTGQDLRNTQYF
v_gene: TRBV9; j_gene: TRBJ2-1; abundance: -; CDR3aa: CASSVEGATYNEQFF
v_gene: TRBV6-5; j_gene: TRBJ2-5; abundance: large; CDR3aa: CASEPRRSLGTQYF
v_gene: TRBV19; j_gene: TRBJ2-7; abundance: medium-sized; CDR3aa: CASSEGQGPDEQYF
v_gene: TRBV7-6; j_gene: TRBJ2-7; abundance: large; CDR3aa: CASSSRDSTYEQYF
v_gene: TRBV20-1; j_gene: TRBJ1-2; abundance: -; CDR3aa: CSAPREVDYGYTF
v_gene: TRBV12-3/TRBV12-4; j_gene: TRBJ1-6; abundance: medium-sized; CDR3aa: CASSLRGPPNNSPLHF
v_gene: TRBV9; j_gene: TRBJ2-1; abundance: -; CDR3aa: CASSVGPGGPDRDEQFF
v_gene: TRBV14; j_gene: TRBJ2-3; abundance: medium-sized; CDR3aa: CASSQQGVTQYF
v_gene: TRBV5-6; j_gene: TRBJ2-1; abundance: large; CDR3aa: CASTTLGVSYNEQFF
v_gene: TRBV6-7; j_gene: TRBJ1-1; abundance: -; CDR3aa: CASAEQGARRDTEAFF
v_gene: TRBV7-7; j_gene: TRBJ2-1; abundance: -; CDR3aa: CASSRDIPGQSYNEQFF
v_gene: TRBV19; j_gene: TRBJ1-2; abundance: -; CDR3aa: CASRGWAGVGYTF
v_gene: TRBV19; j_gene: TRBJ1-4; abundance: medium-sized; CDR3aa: CASAYIDRIKEKLFF
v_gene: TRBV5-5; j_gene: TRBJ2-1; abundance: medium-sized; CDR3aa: CASSPALRSYNEQFF
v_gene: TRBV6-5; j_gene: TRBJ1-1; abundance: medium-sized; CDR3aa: CASSYRRDTEAFF
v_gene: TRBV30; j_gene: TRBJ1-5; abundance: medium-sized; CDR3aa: CAWSGPGQGRNQPQHF
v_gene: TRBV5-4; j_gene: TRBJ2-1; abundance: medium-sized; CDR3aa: CASTPRGDSYNEQFF
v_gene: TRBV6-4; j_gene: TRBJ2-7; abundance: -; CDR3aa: CASSEVRGAYEQYF
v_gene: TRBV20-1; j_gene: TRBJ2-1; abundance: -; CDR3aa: CSARGPAGGYGEQFF
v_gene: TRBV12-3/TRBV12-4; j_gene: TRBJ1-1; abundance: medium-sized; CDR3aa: CASSYAGTGITEAFF
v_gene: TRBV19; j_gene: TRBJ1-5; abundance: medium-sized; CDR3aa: CASTLGQGGRSQPQHF
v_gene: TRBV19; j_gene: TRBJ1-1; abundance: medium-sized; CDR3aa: CASRRALNTEAFF
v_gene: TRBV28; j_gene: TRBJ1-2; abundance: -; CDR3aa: CASTGFDYGYTF
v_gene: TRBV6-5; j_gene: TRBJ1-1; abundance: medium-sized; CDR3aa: CASSRDTEAFF
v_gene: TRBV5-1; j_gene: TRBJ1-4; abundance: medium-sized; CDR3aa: CASSSVGQGRTEKLFF
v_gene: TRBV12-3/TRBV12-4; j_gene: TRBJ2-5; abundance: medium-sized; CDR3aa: CASSSQPRETQYF
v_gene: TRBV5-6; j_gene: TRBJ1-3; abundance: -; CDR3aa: CASRGGQGSGNTIYF
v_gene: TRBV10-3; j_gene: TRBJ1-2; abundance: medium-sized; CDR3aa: CAISESSDHYGYTF
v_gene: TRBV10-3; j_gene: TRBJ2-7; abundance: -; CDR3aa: CAISVGGQVGEQYF
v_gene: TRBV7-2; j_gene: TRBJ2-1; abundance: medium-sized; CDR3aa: CASSSRGEGMVFF
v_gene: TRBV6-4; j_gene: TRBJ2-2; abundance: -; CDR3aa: CASRGQGRGTGELFF
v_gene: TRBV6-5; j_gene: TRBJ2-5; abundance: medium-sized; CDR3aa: CASRPGQGSQETQYF
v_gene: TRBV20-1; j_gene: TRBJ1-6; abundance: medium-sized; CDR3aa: CSASEAVGRNSPLHF
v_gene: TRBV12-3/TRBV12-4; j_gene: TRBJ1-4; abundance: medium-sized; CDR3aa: CASSPGRAGRSEKLFF
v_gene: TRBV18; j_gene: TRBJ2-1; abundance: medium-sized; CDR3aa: CASSPRDRGEQFF
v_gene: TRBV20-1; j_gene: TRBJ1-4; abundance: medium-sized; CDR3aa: CSARDTGSELFF
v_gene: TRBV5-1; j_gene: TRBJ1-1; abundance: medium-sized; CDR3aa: CASSMGNTEAFF
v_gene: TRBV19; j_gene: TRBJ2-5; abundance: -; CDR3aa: CASSTTSGGETQYF
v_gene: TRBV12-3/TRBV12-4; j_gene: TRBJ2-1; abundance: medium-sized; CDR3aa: CASSFRASLSSYNEQFF